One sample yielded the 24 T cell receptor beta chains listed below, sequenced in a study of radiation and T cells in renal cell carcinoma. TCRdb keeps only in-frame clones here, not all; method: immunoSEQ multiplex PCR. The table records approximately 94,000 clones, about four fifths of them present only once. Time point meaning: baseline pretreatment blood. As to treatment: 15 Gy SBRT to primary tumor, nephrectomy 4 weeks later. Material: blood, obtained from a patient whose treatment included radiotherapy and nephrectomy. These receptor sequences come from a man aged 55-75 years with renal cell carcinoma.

The CDR3 DNA is TGTGCCAGCAGCCTCCTACAGGGTAACACTGAAGCTTTCTTT. It yields the protein CASSLLQGNTEAFF. V is TRBV6-5 and J is TRBJ1-1; D might be TRBD1 (6 bases). The CDR3 has 14 residues. The V end was cut by 6 bases, the J end by 2 bases, with 13 bases between. Germline loops: CDR1 MNHEY, CDR2 SVGAGI.

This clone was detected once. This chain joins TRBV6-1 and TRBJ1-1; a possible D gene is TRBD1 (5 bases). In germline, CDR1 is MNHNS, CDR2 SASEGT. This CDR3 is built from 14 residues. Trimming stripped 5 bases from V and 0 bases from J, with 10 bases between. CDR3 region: CASSLDTLNTEAFF. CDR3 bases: TGTGCCAGCAGTTTGGACACCTTGAACACTGAAGCTTTCTTT.

The CDR3 is CAWSTRGSNEQYF. In nucleotides, the CDR3 is TGTGCCTGGAGTACAAGGGGGAGTAACGAGCAGTACTTC. V gene TRBV30 combines with J gene TRBJ2-7; a weak D match, TRBD1 (6 bases). This CDR3 is built from 13 residues. Germline V gene data show CDR1 as GTSNPN and CDR2 as SVGIG (reference sequence). The germline V and J ends were trimmed by 2 bases and 5 bases, with 13 bases remaining between them. Using reference TRBV30 and TRBJ2-7 for the parts outside the CDR3, the full variable domain is SQTIHQWPATLVQPVGSPLSLECTVEGTSNPNLYWYRQAAGRGLQLLFYSVGIGQISSEVPQNLSASRPQDRQFILSSKKLLLSDSGFYLCAWSTRGSNEQYFGPGTRLTVT.

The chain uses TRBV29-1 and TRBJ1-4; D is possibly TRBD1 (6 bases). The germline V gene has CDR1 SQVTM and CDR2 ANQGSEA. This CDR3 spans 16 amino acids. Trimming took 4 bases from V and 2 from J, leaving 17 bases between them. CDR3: CSVVDPGATTNEKLFF. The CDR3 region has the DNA TGCAGCGTTGTCGATCCGGGGGCGACTACTAATGAAAAACTGTTTTTT. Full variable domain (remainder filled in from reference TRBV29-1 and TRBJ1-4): SAVISQKPSRDICQRGTSLTIQCQVDSQVTMMFWYRQQPGQSLTLIATANQGSEATYESGFVIDKFPISRPNLTFSTLTVSNMSPEDSSIYLCSVVDPGATTNEKLFFGSGTQLSVL.

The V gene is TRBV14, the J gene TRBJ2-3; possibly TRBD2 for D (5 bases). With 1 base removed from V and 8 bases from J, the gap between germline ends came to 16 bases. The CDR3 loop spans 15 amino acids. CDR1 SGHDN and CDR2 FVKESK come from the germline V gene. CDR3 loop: CASSQGVGEASTQYF. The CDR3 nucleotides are TGTGCCAGCAGCCAAGGAGTGGGAGAGGCCAGTACGCAGTATTTT. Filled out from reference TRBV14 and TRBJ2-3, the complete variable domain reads EAGVTQFPSHSVIEKGQTVTLRCDPISGHDNLYWYRRVMGKEIKFLLHFVKESKQDESGMPNNRFLAERTGGTYSTLKVQPAELEDSGVYFCASSQGVGEASTQYFGPGTRLTVL.

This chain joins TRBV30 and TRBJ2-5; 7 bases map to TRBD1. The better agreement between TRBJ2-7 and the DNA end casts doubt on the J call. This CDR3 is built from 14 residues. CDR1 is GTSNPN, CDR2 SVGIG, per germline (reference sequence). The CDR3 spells CAWNPGQATYEQYF. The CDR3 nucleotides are TGTGCCTGGAATCCTGGACAGGCGACCTACGAGCAGTACTTC.

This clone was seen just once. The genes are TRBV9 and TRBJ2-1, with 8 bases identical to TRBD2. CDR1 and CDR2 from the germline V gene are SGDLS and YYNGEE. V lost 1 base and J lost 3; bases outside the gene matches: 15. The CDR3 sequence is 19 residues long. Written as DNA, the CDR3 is TGTGCCAGCAGCGTATCGGCTGTCGGATGGGCGGGAGGCTACAATGAGCAGTTCTTC. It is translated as CASSVSAVGWAGGYNEQFF.

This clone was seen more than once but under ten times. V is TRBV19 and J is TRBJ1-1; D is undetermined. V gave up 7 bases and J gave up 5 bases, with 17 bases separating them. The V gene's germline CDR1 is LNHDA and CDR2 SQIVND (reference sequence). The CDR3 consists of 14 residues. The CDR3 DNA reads TGTGCCAGTACTCCGCAGGCCGGAAGAACTGAAGCTTTCTTT. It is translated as CASTPQAGRTEAFF.

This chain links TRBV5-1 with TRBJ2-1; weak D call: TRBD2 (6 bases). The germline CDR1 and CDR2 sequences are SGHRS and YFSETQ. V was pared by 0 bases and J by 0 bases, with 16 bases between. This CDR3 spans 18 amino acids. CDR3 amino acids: CASSLDPSSRGSYNEQFF. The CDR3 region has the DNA TGCGCCAGCAGCTTGGACCCCTCGTCGCGGGGCTCCTACAATGAGCAGTTCTTC. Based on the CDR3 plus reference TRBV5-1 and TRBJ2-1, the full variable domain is KAGVTQTPRYLIKTRGQQVTLSCSPISGHRSVSWYQQTPGQGLQFLFEYFSETQRNKGNFPGRFSGRQFSNSRSEMNVSTLELGDSALYLCASSLDPSSRGSYNEQFFGPGTRLTVL.

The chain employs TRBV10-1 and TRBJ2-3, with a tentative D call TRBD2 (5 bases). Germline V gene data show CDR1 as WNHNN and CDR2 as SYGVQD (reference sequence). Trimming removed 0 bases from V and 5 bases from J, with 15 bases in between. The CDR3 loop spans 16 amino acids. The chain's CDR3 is CASSESLGTSLDTQYF. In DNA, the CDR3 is TGCGCCAGCAGTGAGTCCCTCGGCACTAGTCTAGATACGCAGTATTTT.

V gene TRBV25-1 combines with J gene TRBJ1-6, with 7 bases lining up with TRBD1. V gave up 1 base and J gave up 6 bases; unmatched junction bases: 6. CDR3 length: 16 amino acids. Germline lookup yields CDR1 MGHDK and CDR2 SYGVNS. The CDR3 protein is CASSESRGLGNSPLHF. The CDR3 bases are TGTGCCAGCAGTGAATCAAGGGGGCTGGGTAATTCACCCCTCCACTTT.

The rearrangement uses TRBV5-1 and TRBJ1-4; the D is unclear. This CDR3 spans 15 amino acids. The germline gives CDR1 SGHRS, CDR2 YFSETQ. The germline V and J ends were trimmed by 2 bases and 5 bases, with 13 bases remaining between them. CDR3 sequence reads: CASSFTANLNEKLFF. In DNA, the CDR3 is TGCGCCAGCAGCTTTACAGCAAATTTAAATGAAAAACTGTTTTTT. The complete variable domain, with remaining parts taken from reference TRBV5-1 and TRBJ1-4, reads KAGVTQTPRYLIKTRGQQVTLSCSPISGHRSVSWYQQTPGQGLQFLFEYFSETQRNKGNFPGRFSGRQFSNSRSEMNVSTLELGDSALYLCASSFTANLNEKLFFGSGTQLSVL.

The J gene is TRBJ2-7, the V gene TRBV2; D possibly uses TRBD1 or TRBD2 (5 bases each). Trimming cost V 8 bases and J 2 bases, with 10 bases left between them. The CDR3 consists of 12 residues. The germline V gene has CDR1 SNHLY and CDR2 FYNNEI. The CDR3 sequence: CASGGEAYEQYF. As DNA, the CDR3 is TGTGCCAGCGGGGGTGAGGCCTACGAGCAGTACTTC.

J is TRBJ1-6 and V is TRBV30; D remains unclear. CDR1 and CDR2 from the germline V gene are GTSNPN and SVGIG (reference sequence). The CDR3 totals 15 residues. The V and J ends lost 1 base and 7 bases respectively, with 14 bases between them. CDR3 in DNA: TGTGCCTGGAGTGCCCTTTCGGACGGGAATTCACCCCTCCACTTT. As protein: CAWSALSDGNSPLHF. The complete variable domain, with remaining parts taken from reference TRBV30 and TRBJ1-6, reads SQTIHQWPATLVQPVGSPLSLECTVEGTSNPNLYWYRQAAGRGLQLLFYSVGIGQISSEVPQNLSASRPQDRQFILSSKKLLLSDSGFYLCAWSALSDGNSPLHFGNGTRLTVT.

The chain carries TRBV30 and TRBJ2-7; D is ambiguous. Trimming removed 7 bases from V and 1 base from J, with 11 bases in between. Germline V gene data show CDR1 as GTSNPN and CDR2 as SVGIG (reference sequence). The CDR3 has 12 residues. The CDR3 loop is CAYIPRSYEQYF. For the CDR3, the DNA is TGTGCCTACATCCCAAGATCCTACGAGCAGTACTTC.

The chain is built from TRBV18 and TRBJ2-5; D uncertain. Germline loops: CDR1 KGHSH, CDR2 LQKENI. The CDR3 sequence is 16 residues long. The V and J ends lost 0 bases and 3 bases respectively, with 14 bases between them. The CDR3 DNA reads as TGTGCCAGCTCACCACCTTGGGCCTCGACGGAAGAGACCCAGTACTTC. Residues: CASSPPWASTEETQYF.

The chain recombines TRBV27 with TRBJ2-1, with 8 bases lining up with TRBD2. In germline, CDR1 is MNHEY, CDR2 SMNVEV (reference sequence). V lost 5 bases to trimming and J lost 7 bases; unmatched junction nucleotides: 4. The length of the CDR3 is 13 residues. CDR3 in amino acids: CASSIGTRNEQFF. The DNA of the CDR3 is TGTGCCAGCAGTATAGGGACTAGGAATGAGCAGTTCTTC.

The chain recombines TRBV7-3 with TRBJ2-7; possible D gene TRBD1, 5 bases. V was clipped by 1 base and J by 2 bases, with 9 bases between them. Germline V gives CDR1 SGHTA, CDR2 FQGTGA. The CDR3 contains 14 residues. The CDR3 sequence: CASSLRPGTYEQYF. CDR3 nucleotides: TGTGCCAGCAGCTTAAGGCCAGGGACCTACGAGCAGTACTTC. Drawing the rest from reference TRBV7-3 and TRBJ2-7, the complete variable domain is GAGVSQTPSNKVTEKGKYVELRCDPISGHTALYWYRQSLGQGPEFLIYFQGTGAADDSGLPNDRFFAVRPEGSVSTLKIQRTERGDSAVYLCASSLRPGTYEQYFGPGTRLTVT.

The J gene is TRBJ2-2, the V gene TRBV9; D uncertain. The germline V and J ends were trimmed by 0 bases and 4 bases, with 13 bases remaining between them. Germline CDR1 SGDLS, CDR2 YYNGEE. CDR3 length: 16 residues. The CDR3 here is CASSVDASPSTGELFF. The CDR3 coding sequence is TGTGCCAGCAGCGTAGATGCCTCTCCCAGCACCGGGGAGCTGTTTTTT. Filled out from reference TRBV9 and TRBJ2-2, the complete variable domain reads DSGVTQTPKHLITATGQRVTLRCSPRSGDLSVYWYQQSLDQGLQFLIQYYNGEERAKGNILERFSAQQFPDLHSELNLSSLELGDSALYFCASSVDASPSTGELFFGEGSRLTVL.

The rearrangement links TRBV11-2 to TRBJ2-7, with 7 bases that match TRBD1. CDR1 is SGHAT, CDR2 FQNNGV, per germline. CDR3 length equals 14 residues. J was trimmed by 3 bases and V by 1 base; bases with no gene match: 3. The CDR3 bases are TGTGCCAGCAGCTTAGGACAGGGAGTCTACGAGCAGTACTTC. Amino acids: CASSLGQGVYEQYF.

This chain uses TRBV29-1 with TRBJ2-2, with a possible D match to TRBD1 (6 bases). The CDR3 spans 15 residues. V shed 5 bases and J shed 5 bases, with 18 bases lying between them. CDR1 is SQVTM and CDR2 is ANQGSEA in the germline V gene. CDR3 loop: CSVKFPGQRTGELFF. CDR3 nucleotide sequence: TGCAGCGTTAAATTCCCGGGACAAAGAACCGGGGAGCTGTTTTTT.

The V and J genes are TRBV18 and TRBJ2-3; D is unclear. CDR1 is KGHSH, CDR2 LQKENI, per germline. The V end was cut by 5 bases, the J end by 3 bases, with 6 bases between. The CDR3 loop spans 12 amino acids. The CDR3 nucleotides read TGTGCCAGCTCAGCGACGACAGATACGCAGTATTTT. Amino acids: CASSATTDTQYF.

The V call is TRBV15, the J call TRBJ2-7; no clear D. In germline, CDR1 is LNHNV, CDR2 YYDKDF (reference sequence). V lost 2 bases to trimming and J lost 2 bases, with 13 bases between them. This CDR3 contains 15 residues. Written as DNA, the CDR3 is TGTGCCACCAGCAGACCAGACCAGTGGGCCTACGAGCAGTACTTC. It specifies CATSRPDQWAYEQYF.

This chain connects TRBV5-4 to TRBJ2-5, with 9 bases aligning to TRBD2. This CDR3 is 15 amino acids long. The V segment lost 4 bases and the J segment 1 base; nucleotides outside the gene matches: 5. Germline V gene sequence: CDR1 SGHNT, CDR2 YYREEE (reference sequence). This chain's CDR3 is CASSLSGGIQETQYF. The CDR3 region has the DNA TGTGCCAGCAGCCTGAGCGGGGGGATCCAAGAGACCCAGTACTTC.